Below, 11 T cell receptor beta chains from the same sample are listed, as sequenced in a study of T cell responses to AZD1222 COVID-19 vaccine. Here immunoSEQ multiplex PCR was the method, and the copy in TCRdb shows in-frame clones only, minus some. The sample has around 140,000 clones; 90% are singletons. Sequencing was performed on peripheral blood, taken on day 0 of AZD1222 vaccination. The receptor source for this set is an adult in good health.

The DNA of the CDR3 is TGTGCCAGCAGCGTAGCGACACCGGGAGATGGCTACACCTTC. Translated: CASSVATPGDGYTF. V gene TRBV9 combines with J gene TRBJ1-2; D ambiguous. Germline V CDR1 and CDR2: SGDLS, YYNGEE. Between the trimmed V and J ends, which lost 0 bases and 6 bases, there was a span of 12 bases. This CDR3 has 14 residues.

The chain combines TRBV7-2 with TRBJ2-1; D possibly uses TRBD1 or TRBD2 (6 bases each). Germline V gene lookup returns CDR1 SGHTA and CDR2 FQGNSA. V lost 5 bases to trimming and J lost 8 bases, with 16 bases between them. CDR3 length: 14 amino acids. The CDR3 loop is CASSAVGGPYEQFF. The CDR3 DNA reads TGTGCCAGCAGCGCGGTAGGGGGGCCCTATGAGCAGTTCTTC.

The chain recombines TRBV11-3 with TRBJ2-7; the D is unclear. V was pared by 5 bases and J by 3 bases, with 11 bases between. This CDR3 has 13 amino acids. CDR1 and CDR2 from the germline V gene are SGHNT and YENEEA. The CDR3 spells CASSPNNGYEQYF. CDR3 coding DNA: TGTGCCAGCAGCCCCAACAACGGCTACGAGCAGTACTTC.

V usage is TRBV10-3 and J usage is TRBJ2-7; 11 nucleotides line up with TRBD2. Unmatched junction bases numbered 6, after V lost 5 bases and J lost 0 bases. The CDR3 sequence is 16 residues long. CDR1 ENHRY and CDR2 SYGVKD come from the germline V gene. CDR3 amino acids: CAISSLAGGSSYEQYF. The DNA for the CDR3 is TGTGCCATCAGTTCGCTAGCGGGGGGCAGCTCCTACGAGCAGTACTTC.

The chain employs TRBV6-2 or TRBV6-3 and TRBJ1-5; D might be TRBD1 (5 bases). CDR3 size: 18 residues. V was clipped by 0 bases and J by 1 base, with 16 bases between them. The V gene's germline CDR1 is MNHEY and CDR2 SVGEGT. This chain's CDR3 is CASSYSGGRRVSNQPQHF. CDR3 bases: TGTGCCAGCAGTTACTCGGGGGGACGTCGGGTCAGCAATCAGCCCCAGCATTTT.

The chain links TRBV28 to TRBJ1-5, with unresolved D. The CDR3 has 15 residues. V was cut by 2 bases and J by 4 bases, with 12 bases left in between. Germline V CDR1 and CDR2: MDHEN, SYDVKM. DNA of the CDR3: TGTGCCAGCAGTTTAACTAGGGCTCGAAATCAGCCCCAGCATTTT. It yields the protein CASSLTRARNQPQHF.

V gene TRBV6-2 or TRBV6-3 combines with J gene TRBJ1-2; D is undetermined. V lost 2 bases, J lost 1 base, and 8 bases lay in between. The CDR3 extends over 14 amino acids. Germline values: CDR1 MNHEY, CDR2 SVGEGT. CDR3 nucleotide sequence: TGTGCCAGCAGTTACGTGGGCAGTAACTATGGCTACACCTTC. This gives the protein CASSYVGSNYGYTF.

The chain recombines TRBV11-3 with TRBJ2-1; weak D call: TRBD2 (5 bases). The CDR3 has 16 amino acids. Per the germline V gene, CDR1 is SGHNT and CDR2 is YENEEA. The V end was cut by 5 bases, the J end by 6 bases, with 20 bases between. CDR3 in DNA: TGTGCCAGCAGCCGGGGAAGGAGCCTACGAGGCAATGAGCAGTTCTTC. Protein product: CASSRGRSLRGNEQFF.

This chain connects TRBV7-2 to TRBJ2-2; D gene ambiguous. Germline-derived CDR1 and CDR2 are SGHTA and FQGNSA. Trimming took 3 bases from V and 5 from J, leaving 7 bases between them. The length of the CDR3 is 13 residues. The CDR3 DNA is TGTGCCAGCAGCTTCTCTCGGACCGGGGAGCTGTTTTTT. Amino acids: CASSFSRTGELFF.

The chain carries TRBV11-1 and TRBJ2-2; TRBD2 is a possible D gene (6 bases). V dropped 0 bases and J dropped 2 bases, with 13 bases sitting between them. Germline values: CDR1 SGHAT, CDR2 FQDESV (reference sequence). The length of the CDR3 is 17 residues. The DNA for the CDR3 is TGTGCCAGCAGCTTAGCGCGTAGGAGGGTAAACACCGGGGAGCTGTTTTTT. Protein: CASSLARRRVNTGELFF.

V is TRBV4-3 and J is TRBJ1-5; weak D call: TRBD1 (5 bases). Trimming removed 1 base from V and 5 bases from J, with 6 bases in between. CDR1 is LGHNA and CDR2 is YSLEER in the germline V gene. The CDR3 runs 13 residues. The CDR3 spells CASSQGGHQPQHF. The CDR3 nucleotides read TGCGCCAGCAGCCAAGGGGGACATCAGCCCCAGCATTTT.